This paragraph covers one T cell receptor (beta chain) sequence. What it recognizes is unknown. This CDR3 is built from 16 residues. The ends lost 6 bases at V and 4 bases at J; junction bases unmatched: 12. The data were taken from a study of T-cell memory formation after mild COVID-19. Study overall: Most TCR clusters belonged to a single donor.

Study conclusions and caveats: CD4+ clones that contracted lay mainly in CM and EM; CD8+ ones lay in EMRA. Proof of SARS-CoV-2 specificity was absent for the second-wave clones that crested on day 37.

TCRdb passed the 5' RACE reads through MiXCR, listing each CDR3 protein once. Among about 610,000 distinct CDR3 sequences listed, 15% to 20% were seen once. Sequencing input: PBMCs or a T cell subset sorted from them (not recorded which). This receptor was obtained from an adult woman who had mild COVID-19 (a few samples of this study predate the infection). Cell type and time point are not known. The rearrangement links TRBV12-3 or TRBV12-4 to TRBJ1-1; 9 bases are a match to TRBD1. The CDR3 bases are TGTGCCAGCAGAACGGGACAGGGCCTCGGGAGCACTGAAGCTTTCTTT. The encoded protein is CASRTGQGLGSTEAFF.